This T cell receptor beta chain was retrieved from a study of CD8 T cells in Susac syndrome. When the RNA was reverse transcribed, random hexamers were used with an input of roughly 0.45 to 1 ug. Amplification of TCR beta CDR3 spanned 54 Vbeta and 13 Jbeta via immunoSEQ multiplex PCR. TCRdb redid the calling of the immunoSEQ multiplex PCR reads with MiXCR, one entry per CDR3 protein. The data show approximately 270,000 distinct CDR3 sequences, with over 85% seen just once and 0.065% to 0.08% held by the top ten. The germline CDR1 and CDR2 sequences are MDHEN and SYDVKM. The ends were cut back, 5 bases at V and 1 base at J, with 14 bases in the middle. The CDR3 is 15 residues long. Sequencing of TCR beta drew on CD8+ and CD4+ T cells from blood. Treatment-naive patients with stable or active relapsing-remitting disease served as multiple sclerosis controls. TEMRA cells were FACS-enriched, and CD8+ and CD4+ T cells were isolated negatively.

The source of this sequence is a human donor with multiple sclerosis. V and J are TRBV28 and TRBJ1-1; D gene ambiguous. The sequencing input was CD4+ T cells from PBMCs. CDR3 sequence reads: CASSPTGNGNTEAFF. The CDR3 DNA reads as TGTGCCAGCAGTCCCACCGGGAATGGGAACACTGAAGCTTTCTTT.